Listed below are T cell receptor beta chains from one sample, sequenced in a study of cytomegalovirus exposure and HLA in healthy donors. Sequenced by immunoSEQ multiplex PCR; TCRdb stores in-frame clones only, minus some. The sample comprises under 150,000 clones, around 80% of which are singletons, and around 4.5% rests with the top ten. Sequencing was done on a sample of PBMCs. Source of these receptors: a man aged 25-45 years in good health and CMV-seropositive. CDR3s include the opening cysteine and the closing phenylalanine or tryptophan. D genes are given only for firm matches. Clone size is not always given. Where it is, it says once, few, many or a class for expanded clones.

J | V | D | size | CDR3 | DNA
TRBJ2-7 | TRBV5-5 | . | . | CASRPTTASYEQYF | TGTGCCAGCAGGCCTACGACAGCCTCCTACGAGCAGTACTTC
TRBJ2-7 | TRBV27 | . | . | CASSSGLRVYEQYF | TGTGCCAGCAGTTCGGGATTAAGAGTCTACGAGCAGTACTTC
TRBJ2-3 | TRBV5-1 | . | . | CASSLADYPQYF | TGCGCCAGCAGCTTGGCCGACTACCCGCAGTATTTT
TRBJ2-1 | TRBV7-9 | . | few | CSSSLRNSNEQFF | TGTTCCAGCAGCTTACGTAATAGCAATGAGCAGTTCTTC
TRBJ2-7 | TRBV7-7 | TRBD1 | . | CASSAEGQSYEQYF | TGTGCTAGCAGCGCCGAGGGACAGTCCTACGAGCAGTACTTC
TRBJ2-7 | TRBV2 | TRBD2 | . | CASTWGGYAYEQYF | TGTGCCAGCACTTGGGGAGGGTACGCCTACGAGCAGTACTTC
TRBJ2-1 | TRBV6-1 | TRBD1 | . | CASSEAGQGVDNEQFF | TGTGCCAGCAGTGAAGCGGGACAGGGAGTGGACAATGAGCAGTTCTTC
TRBJ2-7 | TRBV7-6 | TRBD2 | few | CASSLDLAGIYEQYF | TGTGCCAGCAGCTTAGATTTAGCGGGGATCTACGAGCAGTACTTC
TRBJ2-7 | TRBV7-2 | TRBD2 | once | CASSLQAGAYEQYF | TGTGCCAGCAGCCTACAAGCGGGGGCCTACGAGCAGTACTTC
TRBJ2-7 | TRBV5-1 | TRBD2 | . | CASSLARTSGRYEQYF | TGCGCCAGCAGCTTGGCCCGGACTAGCGGGAGATACGAGCAGTACTTC
TRBJ1-5 | TRBV21-1 | . | few | CASSNGLLEDMRKASNQPQHF | TGTGCCAGCAGCAATGGCCTTCTTGAGGACATGAGGAAGGCTAGCAATCAGCCCCAGCATTTT
TRBJ2-1 | TRBV27 | . | once | CASSFLEVHEQFF | TGTGCCAGCAGTTTTTTAGAAGTCCATGAGCAGTTCTTC